The 16 T cell receptor beta chains below all came from one sample that was sequenced in a study of cytomegalovirus exposure and HLA in healthy donors. In the PCR, 60 Vbeta and 13 Jbeta primers were used. Produced via immunoSEQ multiplex PCR; TCRdb's table is partial and in-frame only. This sample carries some 90,000 clones, roughly 77% of them seen once, and the ten largest clones take 10%. The sequenced sample was PBMCs. All receptors derive from a human donor in good health.

The chain couples TRBV27 to TRBJ2-1; 7 positions agree with TRBD1. The length of the CDR3 is 15 residues. Germline V CDR1 and CDR2: MNHEY, SMNVEV (reference sequence). Unmatched junction bases numbered 6, after V lost 3 bases and J lost 4 bases. This chain's CDR3 is CASSFRGTGYNEQFF. The DNA of the CDR3 is TGTGCCAGCAGTTTCAGGGGGACGGGATACAATGAGCAGTTCTTC.

This chain joins TRBV4-1 and TRBJ2-7; 11 nucleotides align to TRBD2. The CDR3 sequence is 16 residues long. The germline CDR1 and CDR2 sequences are MGHRA and YSYEKL. The V gene end was trimmed by 0 bases and the J gene end by 5 bases; junction bases not matched to a gene: 6. CDR3 loop: CASSQDLAGGINEQYF. Written as DNA, the CDR3 is TGCGCCAGCAGCCAAGACCTAGCGGGAGGTATAAACGAGCAGTACTTC.

This clone showed up just once. The V call is TRBV29-1, the J call TRBJ2-7, with D perhaps matching TRBD1 (5 bases). Trimming took off 3 bases at V and 5 bases at J, with 8 bases between the two ends. The CDR3 has 11 amino acids. CDR1 and CDR2 (germline): SQVTM, ANQGSEA. CDR3 amino acids: CSVDKGNEQYF. CDR3 DNA sequence: TGCAGCGTTGACAAGGGGAACGAGCAGTACTTC.

The J gene is TRBJ2-7, the V gene TRBV4-1; TRBD1 matches 7 bases. This CDR3 has 17 residues. The J segment lost 8 bases and the V segment lost 0 bases, leaving 16 bases of the junction unmatched. Germline V gene data show CDR1 as MGHRA and CDR2 as YSYEKL. The CDR3 DNA sequence: TGCGCCAGCAGCCAAGATTACAGCCGGGACAGTCCCGTCCAGCAGTACTTC. This gives the protein CASSQDYSRDSPVQQYF.

This clone has just one count. V usage is TRBV2 and J usage is TRBJ1-5; perhaps TRBD1 as D (5 bases). Trimming removed 6 bases from V and 1 base from J, with 10 bases in between. CDR1 is SNHLY and CDR2 is FYNNEI in the germline V gene. This CDR3 contains 14 residues. CDR3 loop: CASSWGPSNQPQHF. For the CDR3, the DNA is TGTGCCAGCAGCTGGGGCCCCAGCAATCAGCCCCAGCATTTT.

This chain connects TRBV25-1 to TRBJ2-7, with TRBD1 identical over 7 bases. CDR1 and CDR2 (germline): MGHDK, SYGVNS. Germline trimming cut 6 bases from V and 3 bases from J; bases unmatched to any gene: 8. The CDR3 has 14 residues. The CDR3 loop is CASRGAGGYYEQYF. CDR3 DNA: TGTGCCAGCAGGGGGGCAGGGGGATACTACGAGCAGTACTTC.

This clone was observed a few times. This chain uses TRBV19 with TRBJ1-1, with TRBD1 as a possible D gene (5 bases). The CDR3 runs to 13 residues. V was shortened by 6 bases and J by 1 base, with 9 bases between the two germline ends. Germline V gene sequence: CDR1 LNHDA, CDR2 SQIVND (reference sequence). For the CDR3, the DNA is TGTGCCAGTAGAGATACAGGGAACACTGAAGCTTTCTTT. It specifies CASRDTGNTEAFF.

The V and J genes are TRBV28 and TRBJ2-7, with D possibly being TRBD2 (6 bases). Germline V lookup: CDR1 MDHEN, CDR2 SYDVKM. This CDR3 region has 14 residues. The ends were cut back, 2 bases at V and 1 base at J, with 9 bases in the middle. CDR3 amino acids: CASSLGGQSYEQYF. The CDR3 DNA sequence: TGTGCCAGCAGTTTAGGAGGGCAATCCTACGAGCAGTACTTC.

The chain employs TRBV29-1 and TRBJ2-1, with a tentative D call TRBD2 (6 bases). The CDR3 totals 14 residues. Per germline, CDR1 SQVTM and CDR2 ANQGSEA. The ends were cut back, 4 bases at V and 4 bases at J, with 14 bases in the middle. CDR3 sequence: CSVGSSAIYNEQFF. CDR3 in DNA: TGCAGCGTTGGGTCTAGCGCGATTTACAATGAGCAGTTCTTC.

V is TRBV29-1 and J is TRBJ1-2, with 9 bases that match TRBD1. The CDR3 extends over 14 amino acids. Germline V gene lookup returns CDR1 SQVTM and CDR2 ANQGSEA. V dropped 4 bases and J dropped 5; count of bases not matched to a gene: 8. CDR3 bases: TGCAGCGTTGTGGGGACAGGGCGCGGGTATGGCTACACCTTC. This sequence encodes CSVVGTGRGYGYTF.

The genes are TRBV9 and TRBJ1-1; no clear D. The V gene lost 7 bases and the J gene lost 4 bases, with 23 bases spanning the gap. The length of the CDR3 is 16 residues. Germline CDR1 is SGDLS and CDR2 is YYNGEE. In nucleotides, the CDR3 is TGTGCCAGCCGCAGCTCTGGGGTCTCCGAGGGCACTGAAGCTTTCTTT. It translates to CASRSSGVSEGTEAFF.

The rearrangement links TRBV28 to TRBJ2-3, with TRBD2 matching over 9 bases. Germline V gene data show CDR1 as MDHEN and CDR2 as SYDVKM. With V trimmed by 2 bases and J by 8 bases, 8 bases remained unmatched. This CDR3 has 15 amino acids. DNA for the CDR3: TGTGCCAGCAGTTTAGATGCGGGAGGGGGTGGTACGCAGTATTTT. This encodes CASSLDAGGGGTQYF.

The chain links TRBV7-2 to TRBJ2-1; 10 bases are shared with TRBD2. CDR1 is SGHTA, CDR2 FQGNSA, per germline. V shed 6 bases and J 2 bases; nucleotides not matched to a gene: 4. The CDR3 runs 15 residues. In DNA, the CDR3 is TGTGCCAGCAGGAAAACTAGCGGGACCTACAATGAGCAGTTCTTC. Translating gives CASRKTSGTYNEQFF.

This chain links TRBV7-9 with TRBJ2-5; no clear D. TRBJ2-7 matches the DNA end more closely, so the J call is doubtful. The CDR3 contains 12 residues. CDR1 is SEHNR, CDR2 FQNEAQ, per germline (reference sequence). The DNA of the CDR3 is TGTGCCAGCAGCCCCTCCTCCTACGAGCAGTACTTC. Translating it yields CASSPSSYEQYF.

In its sample, this clone was seen a few times. The genes are TRBV29-1 and TRBJ2-2; TRBD2 is a possible D gene (5 bases). CDR3 length: 12 amino acids. CDR1 and CDR2 from the germline V gene are SQVTM and ANQGSEA. CDR3 loop: CTVSANTGELFF. CDR3 DNA: TGCACGGTTAGCGCAAACACCGGGGAGCTGTTTTTT.

The chain carries TRBV9 and TRBJ1-3; the match to TRBD1 covers 7 bases. This CDR3 has 17 amino acids. Trimming removed 0 bases from V and 4 bases from J; junction bases left unmatched: 10. The V gene's germline CDR1 is SGDLS and CDR2 YYNGEE. The CDR3 DNA reads as TGTGCCAGCAGCGTAGCTCTAGCAGGGGGTTCCGGAAACACCATATATTTT. Translation: CASSVALAGGSGNTIYF.